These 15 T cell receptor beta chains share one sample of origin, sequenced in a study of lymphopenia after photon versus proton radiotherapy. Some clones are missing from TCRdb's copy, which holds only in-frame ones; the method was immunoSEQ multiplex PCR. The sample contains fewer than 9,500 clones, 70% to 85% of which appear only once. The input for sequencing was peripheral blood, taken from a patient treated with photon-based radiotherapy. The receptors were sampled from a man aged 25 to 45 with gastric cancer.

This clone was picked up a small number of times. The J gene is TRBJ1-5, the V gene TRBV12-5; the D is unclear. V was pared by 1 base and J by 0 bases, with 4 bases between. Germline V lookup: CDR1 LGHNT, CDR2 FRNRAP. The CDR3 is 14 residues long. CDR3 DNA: TGTGCTAGTGGTTTGGGGCGTAGCAATCAGCCCCAGCATTTT. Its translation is CASGLGRSNQPQHF.

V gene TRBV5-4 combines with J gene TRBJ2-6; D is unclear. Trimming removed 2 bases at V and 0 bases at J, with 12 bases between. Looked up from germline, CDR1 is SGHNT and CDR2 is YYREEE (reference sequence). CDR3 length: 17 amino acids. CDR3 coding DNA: TGTGCCAGCAGCTTAAGGCCAGGAGACTCTGGGGCCAACGTCCTGACTTTC. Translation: CASSLRPGDSGANVLTF.

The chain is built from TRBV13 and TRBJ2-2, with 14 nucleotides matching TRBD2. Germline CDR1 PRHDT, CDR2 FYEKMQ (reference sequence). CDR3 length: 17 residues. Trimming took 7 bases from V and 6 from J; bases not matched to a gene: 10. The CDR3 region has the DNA TGTGCCAGCAATAATCTTGGGACTAGCGGGGGTTCCGGGGAGCTGTTTTTT. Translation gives CASNNLGTSGGSGELFF.

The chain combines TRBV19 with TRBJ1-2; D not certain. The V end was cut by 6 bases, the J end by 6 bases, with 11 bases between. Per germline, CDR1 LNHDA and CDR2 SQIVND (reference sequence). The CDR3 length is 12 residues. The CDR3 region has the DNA TGTGCCAGTAGCCCCGAGGGAGATGGCTACACCTTC. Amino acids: CASSPEGDGYTF.

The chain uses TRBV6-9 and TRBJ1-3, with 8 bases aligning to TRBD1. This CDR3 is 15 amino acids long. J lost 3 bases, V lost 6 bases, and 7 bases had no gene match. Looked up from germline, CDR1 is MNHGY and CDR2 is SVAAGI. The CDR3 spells CASRTQTGDGNTIYF. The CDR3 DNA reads TGTGCCAGCAGGACTCAGACAGGGGATGGAAACACCATATATTTT.

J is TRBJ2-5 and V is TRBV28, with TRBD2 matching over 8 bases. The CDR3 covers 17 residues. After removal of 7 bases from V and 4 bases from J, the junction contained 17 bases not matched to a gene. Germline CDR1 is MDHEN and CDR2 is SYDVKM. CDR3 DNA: TGTGCCAGCATTAATAGCGGGACTCCCCGTATGGGAGAGACCCAGTACTTC. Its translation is CASINSGTPRMGETQYF.

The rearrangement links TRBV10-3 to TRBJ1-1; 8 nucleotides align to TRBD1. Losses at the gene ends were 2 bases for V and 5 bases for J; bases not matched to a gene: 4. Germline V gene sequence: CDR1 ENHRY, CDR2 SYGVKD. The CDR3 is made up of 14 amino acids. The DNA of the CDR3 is TGTGCCATCAGTGAGGGCAGGGGGCTTACTGAAGCTTTCTTT. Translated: CAISEGRGLTEAFF.

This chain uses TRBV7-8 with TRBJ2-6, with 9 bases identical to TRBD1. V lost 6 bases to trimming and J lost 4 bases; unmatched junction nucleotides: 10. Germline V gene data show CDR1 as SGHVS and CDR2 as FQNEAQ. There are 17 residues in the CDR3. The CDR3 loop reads CASRQGTGNAGANVLTF. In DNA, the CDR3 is TGTGCCAGCAGACAAGGGACAGGGAATGCGGGGGCCAACGTCCTGACTTTC. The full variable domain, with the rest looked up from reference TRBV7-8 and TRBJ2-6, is GAGVSQSPRYKVAKRGQDVALRCDPISGHVSLFWYQQALGQGPEFLTYFQNEAQLDKSGLPSDRFFAERPEGSVSTLKIQRTQQEDSAVYLCASRQGTGNAGANVLTFGAGSRLTVL.

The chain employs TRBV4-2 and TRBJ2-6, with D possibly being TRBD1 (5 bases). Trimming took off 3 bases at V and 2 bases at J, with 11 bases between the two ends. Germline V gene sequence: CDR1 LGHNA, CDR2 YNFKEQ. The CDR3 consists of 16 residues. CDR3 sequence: CASSQEGDAGANVLTF. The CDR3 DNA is TGTGCCAGCAGCCAGGAAGGGGATGCTGGGGCCAACGTCCTGACTTTC.

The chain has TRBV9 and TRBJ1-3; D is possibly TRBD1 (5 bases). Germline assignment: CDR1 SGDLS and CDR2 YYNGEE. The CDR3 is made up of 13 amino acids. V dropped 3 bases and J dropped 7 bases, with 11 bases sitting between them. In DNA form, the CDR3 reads TGTGCCAGCAGCGACCGGGACCGGAACACCATATATTTT. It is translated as CASSDRDRNTIYF.

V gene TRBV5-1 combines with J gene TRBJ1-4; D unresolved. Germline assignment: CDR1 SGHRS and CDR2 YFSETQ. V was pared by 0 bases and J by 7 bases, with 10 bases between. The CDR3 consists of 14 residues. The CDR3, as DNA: TGCGCCAGCAGCTTGGGACAAATAGGTGAAAAACTGTTTTTT. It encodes CASSLGQIGEKLFF.

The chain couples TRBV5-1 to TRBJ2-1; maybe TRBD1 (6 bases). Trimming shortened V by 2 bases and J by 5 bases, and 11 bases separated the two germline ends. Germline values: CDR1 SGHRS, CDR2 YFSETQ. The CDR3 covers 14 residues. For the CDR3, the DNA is TGCGCCAGCAGCTTCCGAGGGGGAAACAATGAGCAGTTCTTC. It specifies CASSFRGGNNEQFF.

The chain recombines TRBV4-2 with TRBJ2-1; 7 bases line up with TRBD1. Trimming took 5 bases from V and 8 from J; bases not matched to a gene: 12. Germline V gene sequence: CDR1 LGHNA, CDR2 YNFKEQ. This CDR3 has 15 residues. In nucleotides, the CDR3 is TGTGCCAGCAGCTTAGAGGGGACAGTAATTCATGAGCAGTTCTTC. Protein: CASSLEGTVIHEQFF.

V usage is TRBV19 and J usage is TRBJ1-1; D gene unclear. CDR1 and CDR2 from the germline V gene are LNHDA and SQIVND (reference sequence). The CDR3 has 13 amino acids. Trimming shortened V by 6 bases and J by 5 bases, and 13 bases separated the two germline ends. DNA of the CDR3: TGTGCCAGTAGCCCTACTGCGGCGACTGAAGCTTTCTTT. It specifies CASSPTAATEAFF.

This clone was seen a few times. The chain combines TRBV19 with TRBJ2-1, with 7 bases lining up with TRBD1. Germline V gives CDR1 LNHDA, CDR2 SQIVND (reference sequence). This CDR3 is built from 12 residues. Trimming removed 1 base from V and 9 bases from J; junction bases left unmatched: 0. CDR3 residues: CASSIGQGEQFF. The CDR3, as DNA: TGTGCCAGTAGTATAGGACAGGGTGAGCAGTTCTTC.